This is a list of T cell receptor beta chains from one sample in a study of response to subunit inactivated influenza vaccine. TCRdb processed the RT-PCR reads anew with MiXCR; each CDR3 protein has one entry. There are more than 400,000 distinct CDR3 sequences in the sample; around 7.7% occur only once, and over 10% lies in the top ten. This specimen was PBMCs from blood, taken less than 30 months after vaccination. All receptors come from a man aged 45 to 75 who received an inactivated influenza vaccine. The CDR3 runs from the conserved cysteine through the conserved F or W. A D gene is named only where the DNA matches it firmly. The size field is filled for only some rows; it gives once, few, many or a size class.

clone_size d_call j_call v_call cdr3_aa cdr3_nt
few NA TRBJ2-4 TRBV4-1 CASSQDPGDFVGSKNIQYF TGCGCCAGCAGCCAAGATCCAGGGGATTTTGTCGGGTCCAAAAACATTCAGTACTTC
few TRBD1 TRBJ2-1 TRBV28 CASSTGQSYSYNEQFF TGTGCCAGCAGCACGGGACAGTCGTACTCCTACAATGAGCAGTTCTTC
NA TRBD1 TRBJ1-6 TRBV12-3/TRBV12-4 CASSLDRGPSPLHF TGTGCCAGCAGTTTGGACAGGGGGCCTTCACCCCTCCACTTT
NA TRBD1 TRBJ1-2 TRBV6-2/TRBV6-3 CASSSHSWTGPNYGYTF TGTGCCAGCAGTTCCCATTCCTGGACAGGACCAAACTATGGCTACACCTTC
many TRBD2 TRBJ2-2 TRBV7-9 CASGPPGLAAGELFF TGTGCCAGCGGGCCTCCGGGACTAGCGGCCGGGGAGCTGTTTTTT
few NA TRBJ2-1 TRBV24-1 CATSDRSPSSYNEQFF TGTGCCACCAGTGATCGGTCACCTAGCTCCTACAATGAGCAGTTCTTC
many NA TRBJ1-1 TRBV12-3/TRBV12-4 CASSGLVMNTEAFF TGTGCCAGCAGTGGACTAGTCATGAACACTGAAGCTTTCTTT
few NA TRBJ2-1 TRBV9 CASSAKNYNEQFF TGTGCCAGCAGCGCAAAGAACTACAATGAGCAGTTCTTC
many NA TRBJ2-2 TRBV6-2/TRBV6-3 CASGTSPNTGELFF TGTGCCAGCGGCACTAGCCCGAACACCGGGGAGCTGTTTTTT
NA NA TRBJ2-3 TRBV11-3 CASSLATGNRDTQYF TGTGCCAGCAGCTTAGCTACAGGGAATAGAGATACGCAGTATTTT
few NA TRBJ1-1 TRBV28 CASIPGRYLEAFF TGTGCCAGCATCCCCGGGCGGTATCTTGAAGCTTTCTTT
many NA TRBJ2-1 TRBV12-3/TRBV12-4 CASRWSTHEQFF TGTGCCAGCAGATGGAGCACCCATGAGCAGTTCTTC
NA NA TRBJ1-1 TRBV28 CASRAPRAYTEAFF TGTGCCAGCAGGGCACCTAGGGCTTACACTGAAGCTTTCTTT
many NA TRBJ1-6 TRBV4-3 CASSQERTNSPLHF TGCGCCAGCAGCCAAGAGCGGACTAATTCACCCCTCCACTTT
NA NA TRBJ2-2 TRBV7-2 CASSLRLPSYPGELFF TGTGCCAGCAGCTTACGACTCCCCTCTTATCCCGGGGAGCTGTTTTTT
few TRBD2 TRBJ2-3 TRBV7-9 CASSLIESIAGPDTQYF TGTGCCAGCAGCTTAATCGAAAGCATAGCGGGCCCAGATACGCAGTATTTT
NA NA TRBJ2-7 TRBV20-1 CSARHPAGPGREQYF TGCAGTGCTAGACATCCGGCAGGCCCCGGCCGCGAGCAGTACTTC
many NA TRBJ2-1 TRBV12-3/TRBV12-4 CASSFSGGTNEQFF TGTGCCAGCAGTTTTTCCGGCGGGACGAATGAGCAGTTCTTC
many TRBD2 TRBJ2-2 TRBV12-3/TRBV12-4 CASRKAGAVGELFF TGTGCCAGCAGGAAGGCGGGAGCCGTCGGGGAGCTGTTTTTT
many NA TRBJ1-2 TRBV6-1 CASTPEGGIYGYTF TGTGCCAGCACCCCCGAGGGGGGAATCTATGGCTACACCTTC
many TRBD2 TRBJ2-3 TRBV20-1 CSAHSGSGLTQYF TGCAGTGCTCATTCGGGTAGCGGGCTTACGCAGTATTTT
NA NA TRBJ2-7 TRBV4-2 CASSQDGDSYEQYF TGTGCCAGCAGCCAAGATGGAGACAGCTACGAGCAGTACTTC
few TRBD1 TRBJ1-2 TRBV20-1 CSARGFDRGYGYTF TGCAGTGCTAGAGGCTTCGACAGGGGGTATGGCTACACCTTC
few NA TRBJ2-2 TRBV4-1 CASSKIGGELFF TGCGCCAGCAGCAAAATCGGGGGGGAGCTGTTTTTT
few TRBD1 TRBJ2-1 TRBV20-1 CSARDSGQEYNEQFF TGCAGTGCTAGAGATTCGGGACAGGAATACAATGAGCAGTTCTTC
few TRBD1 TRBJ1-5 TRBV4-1 CASSQGAQGAISNQPQHF TGCGCCAGCAGCCAAGGGGCACAGGGGGCCATCAGTAATCAGCCCCAGCATTTT
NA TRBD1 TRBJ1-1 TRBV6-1 CASSAMGTGTGSTEAFF TGTGCCAGCAGTGCGATGGGGACAGGGACCGGCAGCACTGAAGCTTTCTTT
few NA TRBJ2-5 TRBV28 CASSSSVAGETQYF TGTGCCAGCAGCTCTAGCGTGGCGGGCGAGACCCAGTACTTC
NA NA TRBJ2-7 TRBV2 CASRGQLISYEQYF TGTGCCAGCAGAGGACAATTAATCTCCTACGAGCAGTACTTC
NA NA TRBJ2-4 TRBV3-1 CASSQGGAEKNIQYF TGTGCCAGCAGCCAAGGCGGAGCAGAAAAAAACATTCAGTACTTC
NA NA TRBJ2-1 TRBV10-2 CASCTETGHEQFF TGCGCCAGCTGTACTGAGACAGGCCATGAGCAGTTCTTC
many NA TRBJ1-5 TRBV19 CASSVRGPGNQPQHF TGTGCCAGTAGTGTGCGGGGGCCTGGCAATCAGCCCCAGCATTTT
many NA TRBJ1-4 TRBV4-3 CASSQVGNDEKLFF TGCGCCAGCAGCCAAGTGGGGAATGATGAAAAACTGTTTTTT
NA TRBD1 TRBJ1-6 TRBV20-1 CSAYRDSNSPLHF TGCAGTGCTTACCGGGACAGTAATTCACCCCTCCACTTT
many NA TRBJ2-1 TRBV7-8 CASSTLATNEQFF TGTGCCAGCAGCACCCTAGCGACTAATGAGCAGTTCTTC
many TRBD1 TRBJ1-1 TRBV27 CASDRDMNTEAFF TGTGCCAGCGACAGGGACATGAACACTGAAGCTTTCTTT
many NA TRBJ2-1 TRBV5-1 CASSLGGDNSYNEQFF TGCGCCAGCAGCTTGGGAGGGGATAACTCCTACAATGAGCAGTTCTTC
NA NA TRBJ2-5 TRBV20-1 CSILPGQETQYF TGCAGTATCCTCCCGGGGCAAGAGACCCAGTACTTC
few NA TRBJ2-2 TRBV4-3 CASSRPGHGELFF TGCGCCAGCAGCCGGCCTGGACACGGGGAGCTGTTTTTT
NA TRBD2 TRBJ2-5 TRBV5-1 CASAGGAPRETQYF TGCGCCAGCGCCGGGGGGGCCCCGCGGGAGACCCAGTACTTC
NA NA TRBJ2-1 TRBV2 CASSPRQDNEQFF TGTGCCAGCAGCCCCAGGCAGGACAATGAGCAGTTCTTC
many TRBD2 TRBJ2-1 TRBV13 CASSLPWTSGRDEQFF TGTGCCAGCAGCTTACCTTGGACTAGCGGGAGGGATGAGCAGTTCTTC
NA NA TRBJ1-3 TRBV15 CATSRESPGSGNTIYF TGTGCCACCAGCAGAGAGTCGCCGGGTTCTGGAAACACCATATATTTT
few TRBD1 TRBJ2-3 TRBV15 CATSQRDRGIDTQYF TGTGCCACCAGCCAAAGGGACAGGGGGATAGATACGCAGTATTTT
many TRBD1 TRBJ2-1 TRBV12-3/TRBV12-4 CASNPPGGYNEQFF TGTGCCAGCAATCCTCCAGGGGGTTACAATGAGCAGTTCTTC
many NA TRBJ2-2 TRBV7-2 CASSPGFYTGELFF TGTGCCAGCAGCCCGGGATTTTACACCGGGGAGCTGTTTTTT
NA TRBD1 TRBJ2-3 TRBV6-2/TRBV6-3 CASSYWWTGGSDTQYF TGTGCCAGCAGTTATTGGTGGACAGGAGGATCAGATACGCAGTATTTT
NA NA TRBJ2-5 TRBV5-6 CASSLGGVGGRETQYF TGTGCCAGCAGCTTGGGGGGGGTTGGAGGGAGAGAGACCCAGTACTTC
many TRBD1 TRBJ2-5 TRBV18 CASSPSTGVETQYF TGTGCCAGCTCACCATCGACAGGGGTAGAGACCCAGTACTTC
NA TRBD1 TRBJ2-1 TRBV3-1 CASSAGTGSYNEQFF TGTGCCAGCAGCGCTGGGACAGGGTCCTACAATGAGCAGTTCTTC
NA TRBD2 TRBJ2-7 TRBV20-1 CSASPSSGVNEQYF TGCAGTGCTAGTCCGTCTAGCGGGGTCAACGAGCAGTACTTC
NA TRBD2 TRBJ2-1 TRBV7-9 CASSFLSGPAGGFEQFF TGTGCCAGCAGCTTCCTCAGTGGGCCAGCGGGAGGTTTTGAGCAGTTCTTC
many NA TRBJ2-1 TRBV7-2 CASSLRPSRGAYNEQFF TGTGCCAGCAGCTTACGCCCCTCCAGGGGGGCCTACAATGAGCAGTTCTTC
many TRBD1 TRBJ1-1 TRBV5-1 CASSPWRGQGAEAFF TGCGCCAGCAGCCCTTGGAGAGGACAGGGGGCTGAAGCTTTCTTT
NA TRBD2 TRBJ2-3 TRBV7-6 CASSLGGTPFNTQYF TGTGCCAGCAGCCTGGGGGGGACCCCATTTAATACGCAGTATTTT
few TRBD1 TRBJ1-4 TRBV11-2 CASSSTFRGRGNEKLFF TGTGCCAGCAGCTCGACCTTTCGTGGCAGGGGGAATGAAAAACTGTTTTTT
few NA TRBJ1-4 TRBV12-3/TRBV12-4 CASSFQGTNEKLFF TGTGCCAGCAGTTTTCAGGGTACTAATGAAAAACTGTTTTTT
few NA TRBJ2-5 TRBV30 CAWRLPGQQETQYF TGTGCCTGGAGACTACCGGGACAACAAGAGACCCAGTACTTC